The present T cell receptor (beta chain) was sequenced within a study of early stage breast cancer tumors. The CDR3 runs to 14 residues. The ends were cut back, 0 bases at V and 5 bases at J, with 12 bases in the middle. Per germline, CDR1 SGHRS and CDR2 YFSETQ. Profiled with immunoSEQ multiplex PCR; TCRdb holds only in-frame clones, not every one. In the table there are about 53,000 clones, around nine tenths of which are singletons. The TCR sequence derives from a person aged 65-85 years with breast cancer. The genes are TRBV5-1 and TRBJ2-7; D gene unclear. Sequencing was carried out using blood. CDR3: CASSLAFLAHEQYF. The DNA for the CDR3 is TGCGCCAGCAGCTTGGCCTTCTTAGCCCACGAGCAGTACTTC.